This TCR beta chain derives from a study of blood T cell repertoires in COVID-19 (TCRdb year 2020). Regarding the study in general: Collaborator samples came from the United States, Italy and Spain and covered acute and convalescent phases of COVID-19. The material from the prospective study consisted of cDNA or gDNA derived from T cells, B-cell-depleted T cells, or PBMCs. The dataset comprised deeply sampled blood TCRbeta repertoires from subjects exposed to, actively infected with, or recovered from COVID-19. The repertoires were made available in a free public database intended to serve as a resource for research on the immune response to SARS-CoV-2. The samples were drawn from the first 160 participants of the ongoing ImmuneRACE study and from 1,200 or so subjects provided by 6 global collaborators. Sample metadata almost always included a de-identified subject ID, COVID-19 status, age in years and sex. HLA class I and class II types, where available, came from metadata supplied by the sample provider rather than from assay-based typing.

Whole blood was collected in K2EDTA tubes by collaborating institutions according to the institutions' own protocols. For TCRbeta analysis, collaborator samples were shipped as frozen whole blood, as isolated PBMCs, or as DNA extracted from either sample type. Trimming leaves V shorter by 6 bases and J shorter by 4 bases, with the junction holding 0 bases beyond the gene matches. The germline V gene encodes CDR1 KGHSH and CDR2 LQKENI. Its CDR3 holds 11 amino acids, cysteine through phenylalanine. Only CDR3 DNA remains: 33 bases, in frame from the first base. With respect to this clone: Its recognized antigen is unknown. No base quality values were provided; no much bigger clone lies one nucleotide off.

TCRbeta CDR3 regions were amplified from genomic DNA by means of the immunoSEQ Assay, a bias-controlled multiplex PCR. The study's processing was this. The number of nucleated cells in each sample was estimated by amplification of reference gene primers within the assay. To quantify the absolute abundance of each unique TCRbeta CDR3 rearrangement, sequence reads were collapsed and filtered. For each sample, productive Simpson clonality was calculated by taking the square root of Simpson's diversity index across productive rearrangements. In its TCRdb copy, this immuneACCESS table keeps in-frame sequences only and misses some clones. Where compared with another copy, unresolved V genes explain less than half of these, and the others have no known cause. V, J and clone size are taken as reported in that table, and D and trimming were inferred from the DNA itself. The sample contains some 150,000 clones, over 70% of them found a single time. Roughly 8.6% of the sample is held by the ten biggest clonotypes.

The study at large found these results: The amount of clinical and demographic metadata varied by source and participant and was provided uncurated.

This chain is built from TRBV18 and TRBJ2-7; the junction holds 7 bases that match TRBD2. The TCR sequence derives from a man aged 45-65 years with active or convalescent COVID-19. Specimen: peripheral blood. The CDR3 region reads CASSRGYEQYF. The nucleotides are TGTGCCAGCTCGCGGGGGTACGAGCAGTACTTC.